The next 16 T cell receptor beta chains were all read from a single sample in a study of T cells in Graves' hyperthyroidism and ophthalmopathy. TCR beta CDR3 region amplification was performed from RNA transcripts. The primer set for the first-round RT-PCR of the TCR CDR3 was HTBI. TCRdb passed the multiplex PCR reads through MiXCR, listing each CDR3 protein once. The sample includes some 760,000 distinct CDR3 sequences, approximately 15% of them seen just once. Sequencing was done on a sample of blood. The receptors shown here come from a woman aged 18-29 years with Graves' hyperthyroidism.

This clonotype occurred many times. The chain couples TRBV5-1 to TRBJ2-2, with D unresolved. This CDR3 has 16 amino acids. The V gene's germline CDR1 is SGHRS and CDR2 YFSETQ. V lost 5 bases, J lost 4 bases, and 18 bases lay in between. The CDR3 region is CASRGKADDLTGELFF. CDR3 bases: TGCGCCAGCAGGGGGAAAGCAGACGATCTCACCGGGGAGCTGTTTTTT.

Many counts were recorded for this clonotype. The CDR3, as DNA: TGTGCCAGCAGCTTAGGAGGAGCGGTGCGGGAGGGGCAAGAGACCCAGTACTTC. Encoded protein: CASSLGGAVREGQETQYF. This sequence joins TRBV7-8 and TRBJ2-5; 9 bases fit TRBD2. The CDR3 is 18 residues long. Germline CDR1 and CDR2: SGHVS and FQNEAQ. The V and J ends lost 1 base and 2 bases, in that order; junction bases with no gene match: 11.

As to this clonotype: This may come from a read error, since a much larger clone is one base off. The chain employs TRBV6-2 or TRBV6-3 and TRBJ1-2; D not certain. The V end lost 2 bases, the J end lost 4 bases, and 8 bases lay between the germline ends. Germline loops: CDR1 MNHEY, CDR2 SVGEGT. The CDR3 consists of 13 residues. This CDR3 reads CASSYLGGYGYTF. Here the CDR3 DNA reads TGTGCCAGCAGTTACCTCGGCGGCTATGGCTACACCTTC.

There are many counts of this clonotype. CDR3 bases: TGTGCCAGCAGGGAACTAGCGCGAGTCGGCTACGAGCAGTACTTC. Amino acids: CASRELARVGYEQYF. V and J are TRBV28 and TRBJ2-7; 7 nucleotides agree with TRBD2. V shed 6 bases, J shed 3 bases, and the junction held 11 bases outside the gene matches. This CDR3 spans 15 amino acids. CDR1 MDHEN and CDR2 SYDVKM come from the germline V gene.

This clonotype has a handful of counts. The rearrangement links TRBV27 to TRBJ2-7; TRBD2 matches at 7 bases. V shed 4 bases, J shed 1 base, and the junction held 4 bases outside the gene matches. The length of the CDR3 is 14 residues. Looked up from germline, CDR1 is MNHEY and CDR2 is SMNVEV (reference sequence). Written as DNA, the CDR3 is TGTGCCAGCAGTTGGGCGGGAGCATCCTACGAGCAGTACTTC. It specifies CASSWAGASYEQYF.

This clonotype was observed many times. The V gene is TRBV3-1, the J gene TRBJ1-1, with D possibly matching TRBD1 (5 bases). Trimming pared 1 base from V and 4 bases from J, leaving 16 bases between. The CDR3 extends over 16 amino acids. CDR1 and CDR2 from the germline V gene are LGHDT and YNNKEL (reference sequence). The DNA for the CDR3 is TGTGCCAGCAGCCAAGCAGGGCGGGCTTTGGGCACTGAAGCTTTCTTT. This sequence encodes CASSQAGRALGTEAFF.

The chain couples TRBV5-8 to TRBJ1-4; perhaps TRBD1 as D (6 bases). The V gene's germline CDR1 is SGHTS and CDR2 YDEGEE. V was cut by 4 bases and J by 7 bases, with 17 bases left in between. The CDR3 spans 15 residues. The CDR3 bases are TGTGCCAGCAGCCTCCGGACAGCCAGTGGTGAAAAACTGTTTTTT. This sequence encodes CASSLRTASGEKLFF.

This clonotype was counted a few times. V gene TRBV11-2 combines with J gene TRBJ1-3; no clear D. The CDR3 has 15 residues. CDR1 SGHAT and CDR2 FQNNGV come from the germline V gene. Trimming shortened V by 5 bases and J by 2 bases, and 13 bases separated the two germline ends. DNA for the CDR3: TGTGCCAGCAGCCTCGGGATTCCCCCTGGAAACACCATATATTTT. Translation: CASSLGIPPGNTIYF.

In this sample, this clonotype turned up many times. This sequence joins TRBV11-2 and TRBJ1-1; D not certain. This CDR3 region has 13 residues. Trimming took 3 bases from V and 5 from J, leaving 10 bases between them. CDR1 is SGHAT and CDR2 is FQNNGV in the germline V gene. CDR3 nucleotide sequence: TGTGCCAGCAGCTTCGGTGGGCTTACTGAAGCTTTCTTT. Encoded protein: CASSFGGLTEAFF.

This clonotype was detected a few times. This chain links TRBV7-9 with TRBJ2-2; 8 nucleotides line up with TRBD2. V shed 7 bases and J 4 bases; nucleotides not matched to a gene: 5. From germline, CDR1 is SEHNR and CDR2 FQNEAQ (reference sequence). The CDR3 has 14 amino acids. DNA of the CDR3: TGTGCCAGCACTCCACTAGCGGCCACCGGGGAGCTGTTTTTT. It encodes CASTPLAATGELFF.

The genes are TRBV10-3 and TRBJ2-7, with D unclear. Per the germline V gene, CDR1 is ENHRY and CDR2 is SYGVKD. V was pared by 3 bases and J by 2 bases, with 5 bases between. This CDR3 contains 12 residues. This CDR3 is CAISDSTYEQYF. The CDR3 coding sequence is TGTGCCATCAGTGACAGTACCTACGAGCAGTACTTC.

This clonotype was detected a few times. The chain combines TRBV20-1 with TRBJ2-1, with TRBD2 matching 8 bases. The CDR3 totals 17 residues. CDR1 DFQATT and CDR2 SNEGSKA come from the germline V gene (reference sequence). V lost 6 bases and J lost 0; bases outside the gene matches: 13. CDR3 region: CSARSDSGALSYNEQFF. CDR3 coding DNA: TGCAGTGCAAGAAGCGATAGCGGGGCCCTCTCCTACAATGAGCAGTTCTTC.

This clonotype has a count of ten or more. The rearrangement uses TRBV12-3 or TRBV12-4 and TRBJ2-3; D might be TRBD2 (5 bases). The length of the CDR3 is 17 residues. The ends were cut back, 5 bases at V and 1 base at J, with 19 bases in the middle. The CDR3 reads CASSPPTVLARTDTQYF. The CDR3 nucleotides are TGTGCCAGCAGTCCCCCAACAGTGCTAGCCCGCACAGATACGCAGTATTTT.

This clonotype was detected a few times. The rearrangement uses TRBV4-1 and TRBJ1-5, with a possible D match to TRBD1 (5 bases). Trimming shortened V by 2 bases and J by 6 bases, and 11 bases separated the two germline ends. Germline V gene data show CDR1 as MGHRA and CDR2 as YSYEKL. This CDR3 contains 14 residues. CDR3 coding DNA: TGCGCCAGCAGCCAAACGGACAATCGTCAGCCCCAGCATTTT. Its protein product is CASSQTDNRQPQHF.

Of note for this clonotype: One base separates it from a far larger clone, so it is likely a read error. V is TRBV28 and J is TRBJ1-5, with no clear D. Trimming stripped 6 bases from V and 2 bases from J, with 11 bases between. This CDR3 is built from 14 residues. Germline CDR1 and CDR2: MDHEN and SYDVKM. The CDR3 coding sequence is TGTGCCAGCAGCAGAGGAGGGTGCAATCAGCCCCAGCATTTT. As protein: CASSRGGCNQPQHF. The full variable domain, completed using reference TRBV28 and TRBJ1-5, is DVKVTQSSRYLVKRTGEKVFLECVQDMDHENMFWYRQDPGLGLRLIYFSYDVKMKEKGDIPEGYSVSREKKERFSLILESASTNQTSMYLCASSRGGCNQPQHFGDGTRLSIL.

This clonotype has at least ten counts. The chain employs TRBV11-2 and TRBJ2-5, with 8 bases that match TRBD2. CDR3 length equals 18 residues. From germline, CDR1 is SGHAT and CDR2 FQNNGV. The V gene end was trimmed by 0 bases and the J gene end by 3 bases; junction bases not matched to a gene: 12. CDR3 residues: CASSLDGGRPGGKETQYF. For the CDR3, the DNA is TGTGCCAGCAGCTTAGATGGCGGGAGGCCCGGGGGAAAAGAGACCCAGTACTTC.